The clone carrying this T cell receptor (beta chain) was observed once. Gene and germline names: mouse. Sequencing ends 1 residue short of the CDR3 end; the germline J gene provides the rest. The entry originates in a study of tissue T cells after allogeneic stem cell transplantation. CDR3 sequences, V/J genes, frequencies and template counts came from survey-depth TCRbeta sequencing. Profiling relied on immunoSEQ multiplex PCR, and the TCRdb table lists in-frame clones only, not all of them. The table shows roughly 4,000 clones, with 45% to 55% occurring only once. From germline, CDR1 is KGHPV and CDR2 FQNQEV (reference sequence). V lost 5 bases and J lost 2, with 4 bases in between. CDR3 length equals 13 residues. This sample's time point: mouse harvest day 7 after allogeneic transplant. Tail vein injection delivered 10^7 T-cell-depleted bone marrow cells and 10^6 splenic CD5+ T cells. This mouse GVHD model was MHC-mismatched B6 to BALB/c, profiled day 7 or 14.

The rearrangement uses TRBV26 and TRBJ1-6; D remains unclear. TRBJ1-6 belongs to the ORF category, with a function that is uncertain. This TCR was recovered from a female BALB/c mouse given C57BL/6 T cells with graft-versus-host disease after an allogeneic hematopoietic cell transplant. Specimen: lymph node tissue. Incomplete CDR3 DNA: TGTGCCAGCAGTGGGACCTATAATTCGCCCCTCTAC. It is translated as CASSGTYNSPLY. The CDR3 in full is CASSGTYNSPLYF.